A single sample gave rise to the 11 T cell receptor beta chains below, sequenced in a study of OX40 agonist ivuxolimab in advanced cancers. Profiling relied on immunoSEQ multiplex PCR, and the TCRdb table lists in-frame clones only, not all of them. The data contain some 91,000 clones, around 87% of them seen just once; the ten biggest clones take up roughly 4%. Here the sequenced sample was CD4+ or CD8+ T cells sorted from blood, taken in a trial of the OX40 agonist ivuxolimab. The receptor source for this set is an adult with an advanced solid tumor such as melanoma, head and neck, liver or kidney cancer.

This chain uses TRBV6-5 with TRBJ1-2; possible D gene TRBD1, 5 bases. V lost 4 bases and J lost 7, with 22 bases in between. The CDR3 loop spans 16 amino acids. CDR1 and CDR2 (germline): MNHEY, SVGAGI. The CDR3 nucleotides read TGTGCCAGCAGTTCCGCGTTGGGGGGGGTTAGAAGTGGCTACACCTTC. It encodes CASSSALGGVRSGYTF.

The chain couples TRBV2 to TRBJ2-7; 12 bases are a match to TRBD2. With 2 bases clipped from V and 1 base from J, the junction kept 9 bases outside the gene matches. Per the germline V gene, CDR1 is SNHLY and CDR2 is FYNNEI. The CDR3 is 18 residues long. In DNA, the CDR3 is TGTGCCAGCAGTGAATTGCTAGCGGGAGGGCCGGTATCCTACGAGCAGTACTTC. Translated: CASSELLAGGPVSYEQYF.

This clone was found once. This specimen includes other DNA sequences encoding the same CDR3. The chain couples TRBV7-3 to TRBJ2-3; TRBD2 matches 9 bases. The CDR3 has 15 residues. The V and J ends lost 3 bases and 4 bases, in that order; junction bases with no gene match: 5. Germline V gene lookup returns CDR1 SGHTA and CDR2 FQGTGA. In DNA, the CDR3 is TGTGCCAGCAGCTTGGCGGGAGGGCCCGCAGATACGCAGTATTTT. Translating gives CASSLAGGPADTQYF.

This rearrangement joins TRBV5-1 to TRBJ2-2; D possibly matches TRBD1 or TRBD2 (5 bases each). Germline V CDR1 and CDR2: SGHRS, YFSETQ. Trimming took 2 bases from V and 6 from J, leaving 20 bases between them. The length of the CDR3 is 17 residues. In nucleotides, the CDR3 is TGCGCCAGCAGCTTTCAGAGGGGCGAAGTCTTAGCCGGGGAGCTGTTTTTT. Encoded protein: CASSFQRGEVLAGELFF.

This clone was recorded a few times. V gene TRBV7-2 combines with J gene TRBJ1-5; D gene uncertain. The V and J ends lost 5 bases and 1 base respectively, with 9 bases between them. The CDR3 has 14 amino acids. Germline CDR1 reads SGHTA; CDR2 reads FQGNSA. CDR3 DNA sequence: TGTGCCAGCAGCCCGGGGATAAGCAATCAGCCCCAGCATTTT. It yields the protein CASSPGISNQPQHF.

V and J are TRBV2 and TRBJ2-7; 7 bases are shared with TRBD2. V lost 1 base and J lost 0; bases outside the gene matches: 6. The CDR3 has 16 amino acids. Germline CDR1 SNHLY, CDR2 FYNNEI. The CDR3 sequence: CASSEGVASGSYEQYV. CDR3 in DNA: TGTGCCAGCAGTGAAGGGGTGGCTAGCGGCTCCTACGAGCAGTACGTC.

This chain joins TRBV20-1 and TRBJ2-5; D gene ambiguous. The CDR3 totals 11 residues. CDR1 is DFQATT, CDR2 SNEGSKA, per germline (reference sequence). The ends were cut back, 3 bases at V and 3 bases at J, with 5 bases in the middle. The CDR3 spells CSASNKETQYF. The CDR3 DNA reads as TGCAGTGCTAGTAATAAAGAGACCCAGTACTTC.

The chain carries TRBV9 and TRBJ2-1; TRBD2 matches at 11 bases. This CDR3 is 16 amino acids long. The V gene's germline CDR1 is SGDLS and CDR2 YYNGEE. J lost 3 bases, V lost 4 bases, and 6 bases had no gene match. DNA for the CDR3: TGTGCCAGCAGCTCCTACGGACTAGCGGGCTACAATGAGCAGTTCTTC. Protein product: CASSSYGLAGYNEQFF.

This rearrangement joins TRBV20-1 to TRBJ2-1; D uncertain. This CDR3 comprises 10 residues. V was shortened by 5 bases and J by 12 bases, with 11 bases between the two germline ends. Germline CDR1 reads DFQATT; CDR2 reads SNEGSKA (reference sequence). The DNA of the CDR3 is TGCAGTGCTGGCCCGTTCGGGCAGTTCTTC. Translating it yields CSAGPFGQFF.

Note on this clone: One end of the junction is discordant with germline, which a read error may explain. The CDR3 coding sequence is TGTGCTAGCAGCTTAGACGCTAGCGGAGGCCAAGAGACCCAGTACTTC. Translated, it gives CASSLDASGGQETQYF. The chain carries TRBV7-7 and TRBJ2-5; 7 positions agree with TRBD2. CDR3 length equals 16 residues. In germline, CDR1 is SSHAT, CDR2 FNYEAQ (reference sequence).

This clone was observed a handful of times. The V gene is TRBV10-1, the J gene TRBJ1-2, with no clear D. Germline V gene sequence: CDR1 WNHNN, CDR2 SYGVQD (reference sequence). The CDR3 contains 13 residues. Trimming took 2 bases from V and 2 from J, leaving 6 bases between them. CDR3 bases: TGCGCCAGCAGTGAGAACCCCAACTATGGCTACACCTTC. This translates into CASSENPNYGYTF.